A selection of T cell receptor beta chains follows, all from one sample in a study of T-cell reconstitution after alpha-beta-depleted transplantation in children. TCRdb reprocessed the PCR reads via MiXCR and lists one record per CDR3 protein. Among about 980,000 distinct CDR3 sequences listed, around 30% were seen once. The sequencing used PBMCs, mostly from graft donor cells, collected 360 days after TCRalphabeta/CD19-depleted stem cell transplant. The receptors were sampled from a boy under two years old who had a stem cell transplant for SCID, so the T cells may come from the graft donor. CDR3s include the opening cysteine and the closing phenylalanine or tryptophan. Fields, in order: V gene, D gene, clone size, J gene, CDR3 protein, CDR3 DNA. D genes are given only for firm matches. A clone size is listed for some rows: how often the clone was seen (once, few, many), or a class if it is expanded.

V gene: TRBV4-1
D gene: .
clone size: once
J gene: TRBJ1-1
CDR3 protein: CASSQAPFLSTEAFF
CDR3 DNA: TGCGCCAGCAGCCAAGCGCCCTTTTTGAGCACTGAAGCTTTCTTT

V gene: TRBV10-2
D gene: TRBD2
clone size: .
J gene: TRBJ2-3
CDR3 protein: CASTIAGGTTDTQYF
CDR3 DNA: TGCGCCAGTACAATAGCGGGGGGGACCACAGATACGCAGTATTTT

V gene: TRBV4-2
D gene: TRBD2
clone size: .
J gene: TRBJ2-7
CDR3 protein: CASSPGEGPYEQYF
CDR3 DNA: TGTGCCAGCAGCCCCGGGGAGGGGCCCTACGAGCAGTACTTC

V gene: TRBV28
D gene: TRBD1
clone size: few
J gene: TRBJ2-1
CDR3 protein: CASSLIRTGGNEQFF
CDR3 DNA: TGTGCCAGCAGCCTCATCCGGACAGGGGGCAATGAGCAGTTCTTC

V gene: TRBV7-6
D gene: .
clone size: .
J gene: TRBJ1-2
CDR3 protein: CASSPDRGGSYGYTF
CDR3 DNA: TGTGCCAGCAGCCCTGATAGGGGAGGGAGTTATGGCTACACCTTC

V gene: TRBV7-2
D gene: .
clone size: .
J gene: TRBJ1-3
CDR3 protein: CASIRGRGNTIYF
CDR3 DNA: TGTGCCAGCATCCGGGGGCGAGGAAACACCATATATTTT

V gene: TRBV4-2
D gene: TRBD1
clone size: .
J gene: TRBJ1-2
CDR3 protein: CASSQSDRDPYGYTF
CDR3 DNA: TGTGCCAGCAGCCAATCCGACAGGGATCCCTATGGCTACACCTTC

V gene: TRBV5-6
D gene: .
clone size: .
J gene: TRBJ1-2
CDR3 protein: CASSRDYQKNYGYTF
CDR3 DNA: TGTGCCAGCAGCCGCGATTACCAGAAAAACTATGGCTACACCTTC

V gene: TRBV12-3/TRBV12-4
D gene: TRBD1
clone size: .
J gene: TRBJ2-7
CDR3 protein: CASSSWTGVGYEQYF
CDR3 DNA: TGTGCCAGCAGTTCCTGGACAGGTGTTGGGTACGAGCAGTACTTC

V gene: TRBV20-1
D gene: TRBD1
clone size: few
J gene: TRBJ1-2
CDR3 protein: CSAQADRAFGYTF
CDR3 DNA: TGCAGTGCCCAGGCGGACAGGGCGTTCGGCTACACCTTC

V gene: TRBV12-3/TRBV12-4
D gene: .
clone size: .
J gene: TRBJ1-6
CDR3 protein: CASRQDNSPLHF
CDR3 DNA: TGTGCCAGCAGACAGGACAATTCACCCCTCCACTTT

V gene: TRBV4-3
D gene: TRBD2
clone size: .
J gene: TRBJ2-1
CDR3 protein: CASSQDGLAGSYNEQFF
CDR3 DNA: TGCGCCAGCAGCCAAGATGGACTAGCGGGGTCCTACAATGAGCAGTTCTTC

V gene: TRBV27
D gene: TRBD1
clone size: .
J gene: TRBJ1-4
CDR3 protein: CASSTHGTALREKLFF
CDR3 DNA: TGTGCCAGCAGTACCCATGGGACAGCCCTTAGGGAAAAACTGTTTTTT

V gene: TRBV10-2
D gene: .
clone size: few
J gene: TRBJ1-6
CDR3 protein: CASSRTFSALHF
CDR3 DNA: TGCGCCAGCTCGCGTACATTTTCGGCCCTCCACTTT

V gene: TRBV9
D gene: TRBD2
clone size: few
J gene: TRBJ2-3
CDR3 protein: CASSYGTSRVTDTQYF
CDR3 DNA: TGTGCCAGCAGCTACGGGACTAGCAGGGTCACAGATACGCAGTATTTT

V gene: TRBV25-1
D gene: .
clone size: .
J gene: TRBJ1-1
CDR3 protein: CASSASRVRTEAFF
CDR3 DNA: TGTGCCAGCAGTGCGTCCAGGGTAAGGACTGAAGCTTTCTTT

V gene: TRBV20-1
D gene: .
clone size: .
J gene: TRBJ1-1
CDR3 protein: CSAAENTEAFF
CDR3 DNA: TGCAGTGCCGCTGAGAACACTGAAGCTTTCTTT

V gene: TRBV12-3/TRBV12-4
D gene: .
clone size: .
J gene: TRBJ2-7
CDR3 protein: CASSLDSPGYEQYF
CDR3 DNA: TGTGCCAGCAGTTTGGACAGTCCGGGGTACGAGCAGTACTTC

V gene: TRBV29-1
D gene: .
clone size: .
J gene: TRBJ2-5
CDR3 protein: CSVDGQKVAQYF
CDR3 DNA: TGCAGCGTTGACGGACAGAAGGTGGCCCAGTACTTC

V gene: TRBV6-2/TRBV6-3
D gene: .
clone size: few
J gene: TRBJ2-7
CDR3 protein: CASTKETARSYEQYF
CDR3 DNA: TGTGCCAGCACCAAGGAGACAGCACGCTCCTACGAGCAGTACTTC

V gene: TRBV9
D gene: .
clone size: few
J gene: TRBJ2-1
CDR3 protein: CASSVAHGNEQFF
CDR3 DNA: TGTGCCAGCAGCGTAGCTCACGGGAATGAGCAGTTCTTC

V gene: TRBV6-5
D gene: .
clone size: few
J gene: TRBJ1-6
CDR3 protein: CASSYGQPYNSPLHF
CDR3 DNA: TGTGCCAGCAGTTACGGACAGCCCTATAATTCACCCCTCCACTTT

V gene: TRBV12-3/TRBV12-4
D gene: TRBD1
clone size: .
J gene: TRBJ1-1
CDR3 protein: CASLRNIDRGHTEAFF
CDR3 DNA: TGTGCCAGCCTTCGTAATATCGACAGGGGGCACACTGAAGCTTTCTTT

V gene: TRBV3-1
D gene: .
clone size: .
J gene: TRBJ2-1
CDR3 protein: CASSEAETDSYNEQFF
CDR3 DNA: TGTGCCAGCAGCGAAGCTGAGACAGATTCCTACAATGAGCAGTTCTTC

V gene: TRBV28
D gene: TRBD2
clone size: few
J gene: TRBJ2-3
CDR3 protein: CASWGGDTQYF
CDR3 DNA: TGTGCCAGCTGGGGGGGGGATACGCAGTATTTT